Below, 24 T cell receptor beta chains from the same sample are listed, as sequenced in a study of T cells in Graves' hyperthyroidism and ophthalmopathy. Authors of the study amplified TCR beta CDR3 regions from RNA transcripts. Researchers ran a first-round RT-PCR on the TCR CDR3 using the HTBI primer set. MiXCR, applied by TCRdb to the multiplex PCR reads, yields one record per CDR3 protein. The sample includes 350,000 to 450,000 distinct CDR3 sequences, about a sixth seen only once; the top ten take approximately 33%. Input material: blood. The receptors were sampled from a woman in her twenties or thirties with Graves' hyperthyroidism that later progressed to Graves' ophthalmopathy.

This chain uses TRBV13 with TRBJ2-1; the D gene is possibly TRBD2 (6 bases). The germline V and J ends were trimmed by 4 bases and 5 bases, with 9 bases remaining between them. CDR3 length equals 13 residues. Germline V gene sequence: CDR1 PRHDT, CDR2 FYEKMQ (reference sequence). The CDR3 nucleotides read TGTGCCAGCAGCTACGGCGGGGACAATGAGCAGTTCTTC. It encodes CASSYGGDNEQFF.

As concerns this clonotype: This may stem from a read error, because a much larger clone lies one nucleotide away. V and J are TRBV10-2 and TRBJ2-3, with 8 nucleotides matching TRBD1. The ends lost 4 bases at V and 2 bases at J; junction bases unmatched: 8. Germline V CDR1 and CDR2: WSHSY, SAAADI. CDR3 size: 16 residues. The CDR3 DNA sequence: TGCGCCAGCAGTGTTTCCCGGGACAGGAACACAGATACGCAGTATTTT. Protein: CASSVSRDRNTDTQYF.

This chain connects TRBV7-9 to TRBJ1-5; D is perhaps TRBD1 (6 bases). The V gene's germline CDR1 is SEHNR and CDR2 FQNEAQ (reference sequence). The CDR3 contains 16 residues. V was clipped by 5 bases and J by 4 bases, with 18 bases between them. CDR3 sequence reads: CASSRGAGRANQPQHF. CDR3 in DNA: TGTGCCAGCAGCCGGGGGGCAGGGAGGGCAAATCAGCCCCAGCATTTT.

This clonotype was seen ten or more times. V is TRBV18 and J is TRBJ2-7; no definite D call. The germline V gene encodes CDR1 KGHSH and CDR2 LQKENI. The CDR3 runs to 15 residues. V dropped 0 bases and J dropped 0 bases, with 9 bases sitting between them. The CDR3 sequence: CASSPPLTDSYEQYF. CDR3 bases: TGTGCCAGCTCACCACCTCTGACGGACTCCTACGAGCAGTACTTC.

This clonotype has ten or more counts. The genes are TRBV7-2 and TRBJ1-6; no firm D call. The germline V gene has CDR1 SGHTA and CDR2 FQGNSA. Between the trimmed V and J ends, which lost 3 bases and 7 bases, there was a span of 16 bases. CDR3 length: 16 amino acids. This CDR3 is CASSFLMGSGNSPLHF. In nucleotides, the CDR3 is TGTGCCAGCAGCTTCCTAATGGGTTCGGGAAATTCACCCCTCCACTTT.

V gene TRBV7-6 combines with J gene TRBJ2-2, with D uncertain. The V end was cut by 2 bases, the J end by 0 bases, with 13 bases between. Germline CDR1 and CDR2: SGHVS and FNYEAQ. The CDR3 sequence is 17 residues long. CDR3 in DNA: TGTGCCAGCAGCTTATATACGGCAGAAACGAACACCGGGGAGCTGTTTTTT. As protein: CASSLYTAETNTGELFF.

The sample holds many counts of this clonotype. This chain's CDR3 is CASTLAYDNQPQHF. CDR3 DNA: TGTGCCAGCACCCTGGCCTACGACAATCAGCCCCAGCATTTT. The chain joins TRBV28 to TRBJ1-5; D gene ambiguous. With 7 bases removed from V and 3 bases from J, the gap between germline ends came to 13 bases. Germline CDR1 and CDR2: MDHEN and SYDVKM. This CDR3 region has 14 residues.

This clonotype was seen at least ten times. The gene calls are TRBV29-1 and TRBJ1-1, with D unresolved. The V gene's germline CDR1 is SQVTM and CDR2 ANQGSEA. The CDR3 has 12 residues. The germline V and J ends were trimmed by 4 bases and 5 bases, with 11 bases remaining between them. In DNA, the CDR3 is TGCAGCGTTGCCCCGACCGGGACTGAAGCTTTCTTT. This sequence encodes CSVAPTGTEAFF.

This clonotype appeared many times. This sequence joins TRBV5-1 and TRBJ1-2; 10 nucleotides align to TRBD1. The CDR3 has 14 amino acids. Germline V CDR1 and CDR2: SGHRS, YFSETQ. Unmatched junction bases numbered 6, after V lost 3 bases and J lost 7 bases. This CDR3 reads CASSSGTGALGYTF. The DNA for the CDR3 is TGCGCCAGCAGCTCCGGGACAGGGGCTCTTGGCTACACCTTC.

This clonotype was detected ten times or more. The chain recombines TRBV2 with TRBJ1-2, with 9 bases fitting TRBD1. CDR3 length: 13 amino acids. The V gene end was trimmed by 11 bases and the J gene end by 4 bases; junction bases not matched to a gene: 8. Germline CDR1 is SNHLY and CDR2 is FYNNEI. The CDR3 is CAGNGQGSYGYTF. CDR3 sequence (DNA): TGTGCCGGAAACGGACAGGGGAGCTATGGCTACACCTTC.

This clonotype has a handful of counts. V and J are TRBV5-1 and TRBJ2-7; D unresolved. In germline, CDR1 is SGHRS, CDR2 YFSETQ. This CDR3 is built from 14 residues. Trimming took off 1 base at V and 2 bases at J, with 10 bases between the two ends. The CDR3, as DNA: TGCGCCAGCAGCTTGAGTTCGGGCCCCTACGAGCAGTACTTC. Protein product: CASSLSSGPYEQYF.

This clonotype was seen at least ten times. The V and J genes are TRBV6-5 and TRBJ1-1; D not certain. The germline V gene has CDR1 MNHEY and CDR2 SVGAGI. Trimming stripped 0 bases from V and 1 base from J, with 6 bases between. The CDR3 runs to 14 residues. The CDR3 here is CASSYSEQNTEAFF. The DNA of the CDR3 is TGTGCCAGCAGTTACTCTGAACAGAACACTGAAGCTTTCTTT.

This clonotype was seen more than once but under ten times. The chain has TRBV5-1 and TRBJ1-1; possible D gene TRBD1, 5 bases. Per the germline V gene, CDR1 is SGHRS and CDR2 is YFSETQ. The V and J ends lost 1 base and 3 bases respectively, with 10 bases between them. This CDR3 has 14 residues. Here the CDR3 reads CASSLQGTDTEAFF. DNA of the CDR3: TGCGCCAGCAGCTTGCAGGGAACGGACACTGAAGCTTTCTTT.

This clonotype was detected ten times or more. The CDR3 sequence is CASSPGTGGSIQYF. The CDR3 DNA follows: TGTGCCAGCAGTCCCGGGACAGGGGGTAGCATTCAGTACTTC. The chain carries TRBV27 and TRBJ2-4, with 11 bases lining up with TRBD1. The CDR3 spans 14 residues. The germline gives CDR1 MNHEY, CDR2 SMNVEV (reference sequence). The junction had 6 bases not matched to a gene; V was cut back by 5 bases and J by 9 bases.

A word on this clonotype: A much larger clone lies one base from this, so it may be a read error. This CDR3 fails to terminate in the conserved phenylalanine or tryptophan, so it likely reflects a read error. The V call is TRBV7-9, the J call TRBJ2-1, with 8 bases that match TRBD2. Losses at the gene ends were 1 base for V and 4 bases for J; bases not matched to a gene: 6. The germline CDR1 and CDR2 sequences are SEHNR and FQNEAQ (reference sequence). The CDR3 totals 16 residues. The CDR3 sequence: CASSLGTSGSYNEQFV. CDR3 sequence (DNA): TGTGCCAGCAGCTTAGGAACTAGCGGCTCTTACAATGAGCAGTTCGTC.

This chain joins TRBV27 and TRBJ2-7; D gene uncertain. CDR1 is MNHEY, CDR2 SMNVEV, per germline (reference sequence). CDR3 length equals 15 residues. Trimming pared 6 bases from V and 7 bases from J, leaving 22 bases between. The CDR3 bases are TGTGCCAGCAGATCTGGGGTGGAAACCACCGGGGAGCAGTACTTC. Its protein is CASRSGVETTGEQYF.

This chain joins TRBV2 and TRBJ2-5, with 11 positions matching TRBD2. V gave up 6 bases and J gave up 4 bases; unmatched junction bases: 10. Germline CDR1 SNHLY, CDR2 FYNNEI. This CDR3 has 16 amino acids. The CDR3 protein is CASRGGLAGGRETQYF. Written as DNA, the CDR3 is TGTGCCAGCAGGGGTGGGCTAGCGGGAGGAAGAGAGACCCAGTACTTC.

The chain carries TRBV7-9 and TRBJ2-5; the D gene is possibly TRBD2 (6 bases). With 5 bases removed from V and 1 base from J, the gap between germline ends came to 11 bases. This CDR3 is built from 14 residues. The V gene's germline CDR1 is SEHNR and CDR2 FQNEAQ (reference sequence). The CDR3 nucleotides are TGTGCCAGCAGCCCAGCGGAGGGCCAAGAGACCCAGTACTTC. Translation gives CASSPAEGQETQYF.

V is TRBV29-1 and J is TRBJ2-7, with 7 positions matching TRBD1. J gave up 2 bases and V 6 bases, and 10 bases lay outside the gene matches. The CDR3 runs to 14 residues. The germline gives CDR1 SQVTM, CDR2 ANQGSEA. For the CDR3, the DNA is TGCAGCGTAATAGGGACAGTTAACCCCTACGAGCAGTACTTC. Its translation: CSVIGTVNPYEQYF.

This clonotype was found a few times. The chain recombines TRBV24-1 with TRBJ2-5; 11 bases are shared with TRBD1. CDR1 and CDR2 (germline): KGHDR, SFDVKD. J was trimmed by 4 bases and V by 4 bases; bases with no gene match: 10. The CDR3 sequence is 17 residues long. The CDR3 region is CATSDRIGQGARETQYF. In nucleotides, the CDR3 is TGTGCCACCAGTGACCGAATCGGACAGGGGGCTAGAGAGACCCAGTACTTC.

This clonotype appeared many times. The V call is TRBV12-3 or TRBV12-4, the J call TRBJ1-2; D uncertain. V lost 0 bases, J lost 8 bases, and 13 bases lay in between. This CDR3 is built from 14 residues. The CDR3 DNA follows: TGTGCCAGCAGTTTAGCAGTACAAATAGGAGGCTACACCTTC. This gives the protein CASSLAVQIGGYTF.

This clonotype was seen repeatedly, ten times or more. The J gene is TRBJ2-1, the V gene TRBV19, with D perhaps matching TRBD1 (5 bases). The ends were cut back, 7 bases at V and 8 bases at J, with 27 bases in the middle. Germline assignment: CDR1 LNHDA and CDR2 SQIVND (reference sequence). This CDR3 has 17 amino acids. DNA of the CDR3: TGTGCCAGTATAGGGCTTGCGCAGGGTTTGGGCTCGGATGAGCAGTTCTTC. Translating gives CASIGLAQGLGSDEQFF.

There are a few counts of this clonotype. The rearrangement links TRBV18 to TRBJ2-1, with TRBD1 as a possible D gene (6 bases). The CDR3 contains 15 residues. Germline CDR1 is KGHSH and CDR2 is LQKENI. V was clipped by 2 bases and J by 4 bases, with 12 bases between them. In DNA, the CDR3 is TGTGCCAGCTCACCAGAACAACAGGGTTACAATGAGCAGTTCTTC. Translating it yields CASSPEQQGYNEQFF. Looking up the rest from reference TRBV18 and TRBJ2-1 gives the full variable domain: NAGVMQNPRHLVRRRGQEARLRCSPMKGHSHVYWYRQLPEEGLKFMVYLQKENIIDESGMPKERFSAEFPKEGPSILRIQQVVRGDSAAYFCASSPEQQGYNEQFFGPGTRLTVL.

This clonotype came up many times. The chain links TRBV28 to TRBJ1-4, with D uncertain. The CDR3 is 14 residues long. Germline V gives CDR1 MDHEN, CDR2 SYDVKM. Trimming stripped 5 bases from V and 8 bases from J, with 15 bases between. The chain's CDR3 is CASSPGRAGEKLFF. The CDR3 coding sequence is TGTGCCAGCAGTCCAGGACGGGCGGGCGAAAAACTGTTTTTT.